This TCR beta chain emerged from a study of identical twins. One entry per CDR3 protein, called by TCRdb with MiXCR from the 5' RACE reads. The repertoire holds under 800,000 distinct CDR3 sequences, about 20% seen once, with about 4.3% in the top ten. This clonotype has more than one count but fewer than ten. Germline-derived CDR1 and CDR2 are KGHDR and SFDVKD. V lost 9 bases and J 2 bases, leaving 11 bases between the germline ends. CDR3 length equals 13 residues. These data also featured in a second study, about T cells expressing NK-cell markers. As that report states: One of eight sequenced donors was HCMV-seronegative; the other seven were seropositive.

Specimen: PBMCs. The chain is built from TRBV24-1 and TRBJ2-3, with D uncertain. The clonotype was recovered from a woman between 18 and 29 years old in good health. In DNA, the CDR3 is TGTGCCACCCAGGAGAAGAACACAGATACGCAGTATTTT. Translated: CATQEKNTDTQYF.